One TCR beta chain is described in this entry. TCRdb's copy holds only in-frame clones and misses some; the assay was immunoSEQ multiplex PCR. This sample has approximately 60,000 clones; 90% occur once, and the top ten carry 5% to 7.5%. This specimen belongs to a study of T cell changes during pregnancy in multiple sclerosis. The material sequenced was peripheral blood, taken in the third trimester of pregnancy. The TCR sequence derives from a female donor in good health, enrolled as a control in a pregnancy study.

The CDR3 DNA follows: TGTGCCAGCAGCTTAGCGGTTGGAGCGGGAGGGCCTCGGGATACGCAGTATTTT. This sequence encodes CASSLAVGAGGPRDTQYF. The chain combines TRBV11-2 with TRBJ2-3; TRBD2 matches at 10 bases. This CDR3 contains 18 residues. V lost 1 base, J lost 6 bases, and 13 bases stayed unmatched. The V gene's germline CDR1 is SGHAT and CDR2 FQNNGV.